Presented here are 11 T cell receptor beta chains from one specimen sequenced in a study of T cells after yellow fever vaccination. TCRdb re-called the 5' RACE reads with MiXCR, one entry per CDR3 protein. The sample carries about 310,000 distinct CDR3 sequences, approximately 3.8% recorded once. The sample was PBMCs, taken on the day of the yellow fever booster vaccination. The receptor source for this set is a man between 18 and 35 years old who received the YFV17D yellow fever vaccine.

The sample holds many counts of this clonotype. The chain joins TRBV20-1 to TRBJ1-1; D unclear. Germline V gene data show CDR1 as DFQATT and CDR2 as SNEGSKA (reference sequence). The CDR3 totals 14 residues. V lost 1 base to trimming and J lost 0 bases, with 9 bases between them. The CDR3 protein is CSARGKRLNTEAFF. CDR3 sequence (DNA): TGCAGTGCTAGAGGCAAGCGGTTGAACACTGAAGCTTTCTTT.

J is TRBJ1-1 and V is TRBV12-3 or TRBV12-4; D ambiguous. V shed 2 bases and J shed 1 base, with 8 bases lying between them. This CDR3 is 14 amino acids long. CDR3 residues: CASSLTQANTEAFF. The CDR3 bases are TGTGCCAGCAGTTTAACCCAAGCGAACACTGAAGCTTTCTTT.

This clonotype was seen a handful of times. Relative to the germline gene, one junction end is altered; a read error may explain this. The rearrangement links TRBV7-7 to TRBJ2-3; D ambiguous. CDR1 SSHAT and CDR2 FNYEAQ come from the germline V gene (reference sequence). There are 15 residues in the CDR3. CDR3 nucleotides: TGTGCTAGCAGCTTAGGGATGATTAGCACAGATACGCAGTATTTT. Amino acids: CASSLGMISTDTQYF.

In its sample, this clonotype was seen many times. The rearrangement joins TRBV27 to TRBJ2-5; D not resolved. The V end lost 4 bases, the J end lost 4 bases, and 10 bases lay between the germline ends. Per germline, CDR1 MNHEY and CDR2 SMNVEV (reference sequence). The CDR3 length is 13 residues. In DNA form, the CDR3 reads TGTGCCAGCAGTTCATCCGTTCTAGAGACCCAGTACTTC. It specifies CASSSSVLETQYF.

The chain links TRBV24-1 to TRBJ2-2; TRBD1 aligns across 9 bases. The germline CDR1 and CDR2 sequences are KGHDR and SFDVKD. This CDR3 contains 17 residues. V shed 3 bases, J shed 4 bases, and the junction held 8 bases outside the gene matches. The CDR3 reads CATSDVSGTGITGELFF. In nucleotides, the CDR3 is TGTGCCACCAGTGATGTCTCCGGGACAGGGATCACCGGGGAGCTGTTTTTT.

V and J are TRBV7-2 and TRBJ1-2; D is uncertain. The V and J ends lost 4 bases and 0 bases respectively, with 3 bases between them. This CDR3 spans 12 amino acids. Per germline, CDR1 SGHTA and CDR2 FQGNSA. CDR3 sequence reads: CASSSSNYGYTF. DNA for the CDR3: TGTGCCAGCAGCTCGTCTAACTATGGCTACACCTTC.

This clonotype was seen at least ten times. This chain links TRBV28 with TRBJ2-5; 10 bases are shared with TRBD1. This CDR3 spans 15 amino acids. With 10 bases clipped from V and 2 bases from J, the junction kept 10 bases outside the gene matches. Germline V lookup: CDR1 MDHEN, CDR2 SYDVKM. The CDR3 region is CATDRQGALQETQYF. The CDR3 DNA reads as TGTGCCACTGACCGACAGGGGGCCTTACAAGAGACCCAGTACTTC.

This clonotype appeared many times. The CDR3 DNA reads TGCGCCAGCAGCCCCCCGGCTAGTCGGAAGACCCAGTACTTC. It translates to CASSPPASRKTQYF. The chain has TRBV5-1 and TRBJ2-5; D call uncertain. The CDR3 loop spans 14 amino acids. Germline CDR1 is SGHRS and CDR2 is YFSETQ. V shed 4 bases and J shed 6 bases, with 16 bases lying between them.

In its sample, this clonotype was seen a few times. The V and J genes are TRBV6-6 and TRBJ1-4, with TRBD1 as a possible D gene (6 bases). Deletions cut 6 bases from V and 2 bases from J, with 13 bases between. The length of the CDR3 is 15 residues. The V gene's germline CDR1 is MNHNY and CDR2 SVGAGI (reference sequence). The CDR3, as DNA: TGTGCCAGCAGCCCTTCGGGGGCGACTAATGAAAAACTGTTTTTT. This encodes CASSPSGATNEKLFF.

The chain uses TRBV15 and TRBJ2-5, with D unresolved. V shed 3 bases and J shed 0 bases, with 8 bases lying between them. The CDR3 has 14 amino acids. Per germline, CDR1 LNHNV and CDR2 YYDKDF (reference sequence). This CDR3 reads CATSSGRDQETQYF. The DNA of the CDR3 is TGTGCCACCAGCAGCGGACGGGACCAAGAGACCCAGTACTTC.

The sample holds a few counts of this clonotype. The CDR3 spells CASSSGGYSNQPQHF. For the CDR3, the DNA is TGTGCCAGCAGTTCGGGAGGGTATAGCAATCAGCCCCAGCATTTT. The chain is built from TRBV12-3 or TRBV12-4 and TRBJ1-5; no definite D call. Deletions cut 4 bases from V and 0 bases from J, with 10 bases between. The CDR3 loop spans 15 amino acids.